This TCR beta chain stems from a study of blood T cell repertoires in COVID-19. Profiling relied on immunoSEQ multiplex PCR, and the TCRdb table lists in-frame clones only, not all of them. This table has some 260,000 clones, approximately 90% appearing once. Material for sequencing was PBMCs or T cells enriched from blood (not recorded which). This TCR came from a woman under 40 with acute COVID-19.

CDR3 loop: CASSPGQFYGYTF. CDR3 DNA: TGTGCCAGCAGTCCGGGACAGTTCTATGGCTACACCTTC. The genes are TRBV27 and TRBJ1-2, with 7 bases lining up with TRBD1. V was pared by 5 bases and J by 4 bases, with 4 bases of the junction left unmatched. The CDR3 is 13 amino acids. The germline V gene has CDR1 MNHEY and CDR2 SMNVEV (reference sequence).